The 15 T cell receptor beta chains below all came from one sample that was sequenced in a study of T cell repertoires in cytomegalovirus infection. Which antigens these TCRs recognize remains unknown. Via MiXCR, TCRdb re-called the reads, giving one row per CDR3 protein. This table holds under 95,000 distinct CDR3 sequences, roughly 44% found once. This specimen was CD8+ T cells from cultured PBMCs, taken from culture after CMV antigen stimulation. The receptors come from a human donor in good health (CMV status not recorded). Some clones in this sample may be carry-over from other donors' samples.

This chain uses TRBV9 with TRBJ1-1; D uncertain. CDR3 length: 14 residues. V was clipped by 4 bases and J by 3 bases, with 13 bases between them. Germline lookup yields CDR1 SGDLS and CDR2 YYNGEE. CDR3 nucleotide sequence: TGTGCCAGCAGCCTAGGATTGGCGGACACTGAAGCTTTCTTT. Translating it yields CASSLGLADTEAFF.

A few counts support this clonotype. J is TRBJ2-2 and V is TRBV4-1; D is possibly TRBD1 (5 bases). This CDR3 has 17 residues. Germline-derived CDR1 and CDR2 are MGHRA and YSYEKL. Trimming shortened V by 2 bases and J by 5 bases, and 18 bases separated the two germline ends. CDR3 nucleotide sequence: TGCGCCAGCAGCCAACGATCCCTCGCAGGGAATACCGGGGAGCTGTTTTTT. It codes for CASSQRSLAGNTGELFF.

The chain links TRBV10-3 to TRBJ2-7; D is uncertain. There are 14 residues in the CDR3. Germline V CDR1 and CDR2: ENHRY, SYGVKD. Trimming took 5 bases from V and 2 from J, leaving 13 bases between them. The DNA of the CDR3 is TGTGCCATCAGTCCCGACGCAAACACCTACGAGCAGTACTTC. Encoded protein: CAISPDANTYEQYF.

This clonotype was seen many times. The J gene is TRBJ2-5, the V gene TRBV7-8, with TRBD2 as a possible D gene (6 bases). The germline V gene has CDR1 SGHVS and CDR2 FQNEAQ. Trimming left V 6 bases short and J 0 bases short, with 14 bases between. The CDR3 runs 15 residues. CDR3 sequence: CASRPNRDYQETQYF. In DNA form, the CDR3 reads TGTGCCAGCAGACCCAACCGGGACTACCAAGAGACCCAGTACTTC.

This clonotype was counted at least ten times. The chain links TRBV7-8 to TRBJ2-3, with 9 bases lining up with TRBD2. The CDR3 length is 16 residues. J was trimmed by 2 bases and V by 4 bases; bases with no gene match: 7. Germline V gene data show CDR1 as SGHVS and CDR2 as FQNEAQ. CDR3 residues: CASSSSLAGNTDTQYF. The CDR3 nucleotides are TGTGCCAGCAGCTCCTCCCTAGCGGGAAACACAGATACGCAGTATTTT. Together with reference TRBV7-8 and TRBJ2-3, the CDR3 gives the full variable domain: GAGVSQSPRYKVAKRGQDVALRCDPISGHVSLFWYQQALGQGPEFLTYFQNEAQLDKSGLPSDRFFAERPEGSVSTLKIQRTQQEDSAVYLCASSSSLAGNTDTQYFGPGTRLTVL.

The chain is built from TRBV4-2 and TRBJ2-1; tentatively, D is TRBD2 (6 bases). V was trimmed by 7 bases and J by 5 bases, leaving 21 bases between them. The germline gives CDR1 LGHNA, CDR2 YNFKEQ. The CDR3 is made up of 16 amino acids. In nucleotides, the CDR3 is TGTGCCAGCACCATCGAGGGAGGAGCCCAGAACAATGAGCAGTTCTTC. Translating it yields CASTIEGGAQNNEQFF.

The rearrangement joins TRBV14 to TRBJ1-6, with D unresolved. Trimming stripped 4 bases from V and 7 bases from J, with 14 bases between. The germline CDR1 and CDR2 sequences are SGHDN and FVKESK. This CDR3 is built from 15 residues. Written as DNA, the CDR3 is TGTGCCAGCAGCCGGAATAACGATCAAAATTCACCCCTCCACTTT. Translating it yields CASSRNNDQNSPLHF.

This clonotype was counted a few times. The chain has TRBV7-6 and TRBJ2-5, with D unclear. The CDR3 contains 12 residues. Germline V gives CDR1 SGHVS, CDR2 FNYEAQ. V was trimmed by 5 bases and J by 5 bases, leaving 9 bases between them. The CDR3 sequence: CASSERLETQYF. The CDR3 DNA reads TGTGCCAGCAGCGAGAGATTGGAGACCCAGTACTTC.

This chain connects TRBV27 to TRBJ1-4; a possible D gene is TRBD1 (5 bases). CDR1 and CDR2 from the germline V gene are MNHEY and SMNVEV (reference sequence). The CDR3 loop spans 14 amino acids. Trimming shortened V by 2 bases and J by 7 bases, and 11 bases separated the two germline ends. CDR3 bases: TGTGCCAGCAGTTTAGTGGGGAGGGGTGAAAAACTGTTTTTT. Protein product: CASSLVGRGEKLFF.

The chain joins TRBV12-3 or TRBV12-4 to TRBJ2-3; D remains ambiguous. Trimming stripped 11 bases from V and 0 bases from J, with 21 bases between. This CDR3 is 16 amino acids long. In DNA, the CDR3 is TGTGCCTGCACGCTTGACTCCGACCGGAGCACAGATACGCAGTATTTT. It codes for CACTLDSDRSTDTQYF.

The count of this clonotype is one. The J gene is TRBJ1-4, the V gene TRBV25-1; 7 positions agree with TRBD1. The V segment lost 7 bases and the J segment 1 base; nucleotides outside the gene matches: 21. The CDR3 has 20 residues. Germline assignment: CDR1 MGHDK and CDR2 SYGVNS. The CDR3 DNA is TGTGCCAGCATTGGAAGCCAGAAACAAACACAGGGGCAAACTAATGAAAAACTGTTTTTT. Its protein is CASIGSQKQTQGQTNEKLFF.

In this sample, this clonotype turned up a few times. This sequence joins TRBV12-3 or TRBV12-4 and TRBJ2-7, with TRBD1 matching over 9 bases. The trim removed 6 bases at V and 5 bases at J, leaving 11 bases unmatched. The CDR3 spans 15 residues. The CDR3 nucleotides read TGTGCCAGCAGCGGGACAGGGTCATTTTCCAACGAGCAGTACTTC. This translates into CASSGTGSFSNEQYF.

V usage is TRBV7-9 and J usage is TRBJ1-1; the match to TRBD1 covers 11 bases. The V gene's germline CDR1 is SEHNR and CDR2 FQNEAQ (reference sequence). The CDR3 contains 15 residues. V gave up 2 bases and J gave up 12 bases; unmatched junction bases: 11. The CDR3 loop reads CASSLPQQDRGQTFF. CDR3 in DNA: TGTGCCAGCAGCTTACCGCAACAGGACAGGGGGCAAACTTTCTTT.

The DNA of the CDR3 is TGTGCCAGCAGAGCTACAGGGGTTGCTGGAAACACCATATATTTT. It yields the protein CASRATGVAGNTIYF. V usage is TRBV7-6 and J usage is TRBJ1-3, with 7 bases lining up with TRBD1. In germline, CDR1 is SGHVS, CDR2 FNYEAQ. The CDR3 is 15 amino acids. J gave up 2 bases and V 6 bases, and 7 bases lay outside the gene matches. The variable domain in full, with the rest retrieved from reference TRBV7-6 and TRBJ1-3, is GAGVSQSPRYKVTKRGQDVALRCDPISGHVSLYWYRQALGQGPEFLTYFNYEAQQDKSGLPNDRFSAERPEGSISTLTIQRTEQRDSAMYRCASRATGVAGNTIYFGEGSWLTVV.

The chain uses TRBV7-9 and TRBJ2-6; D perhaps matches TRBD2 (6 bases). The CDR3 has 16 residues. Trimming removed 5 bases from V and 0 bases from J, with 11 bases in between. The germline gives CDR1 SEHNR, CDR2 FQNEAQ (reference sequence). This CDR3 reads CASSGPGDSGANVLTF. Here the CDR3 DNA reads TGTGCCAGCAGCGGTCCGGGAGACTCTGGGGCCAACGTCCTGACTTTC.